These 13 T cell receptor beta chains came from one sample sequenced in a study of T cell repertoires in ileal Crohn's disease. Measured with immunoSEQ multiplex PCR; TCRdb has only the in-frame clones, and not every one. The sample yields around 16,000 clones, about 92% seen once. The source material was ileal tissue. These receptors came from an adult with Crohn's disease.

V usage is TRBV27 and J usage is TRBJ2-5; D may be TRBD2 (5 bases). The CDR3 consists of 15 residues. V was trimmed by 5 bases and J by 4 bases, leaving 17 bases between them. The V gene's germline CDR1 is MNHEY and CDR2 SMNVEV (reference sequence). In DNA form, the CDR3 reads TGTGCCAGCAGTAAGGACTGGACTCCCGGAGAGACCCAGTACTTC. Protein: CASSKDWTPGETQYF.

The rearrangement links TRBV9 to TRBJ1-6; perhaps TRBD1 as D (5 bases). V lost 4 bases and J 5 bases, leaving 10 bases between the germline ends. CDR1 SGDLS and CDR2 YYNGEE come from the germline V gene. This CDR3 is 14 amino acids long. CDR3 sequence: CASSPDRDNSPLHF. CDR3 coding DNA: TGTGCCAGCAGCCCCGACAGAGATAATTCACCCCTCCACTTT.

The J gene is TRBJ1-4, the V gene TRBV19; D possibly corresponds to TRBD1 (6 bases). The V gene lost 3 bases and the J gene lost 9 bases, with 8 bases spanning the gap. The CDR3 loop spans 12 amino acids. Germline loops: CDR1 LNHDA, CDR2 SQIVND (reference sequence). DNA for the CDR3: TGTGCCAGTAGTATTACAGGGAAAAAACTGTTTTTT. It encodes CASSITGKKLFF. The full variable domain, with the rest looked up from reference TRBV19 and TRBJ1-4, is DGGITQSPKYLFRKEGQNVTLSCEQNLNHDAMYWYRQDPGQGLRLIYYSQIVNDFQKGDIAEGYSVSREKKESFPLTVTSAQKNPTAFYLCASSITGKKLFFGSGTQLSVL.

The V and J genes are TRBV5-6 and TRBJ2-3; 8 bases are shared with TRBD1. Germline V gives CDR1 SGHDT, CDR2 YYEEEE. V lost 0 bases to trimming and J lost 1 base; unmatched junction nucleotides: 10. This CDR3 contains 18 residues. CDR3 amino acids: CASSLGPGQGWGTDTQYF. The CDR3, as DNA: TGTGCCAGCAGCTTGGGGCCAGGACAGGGATGGGGCACAGATACGCAGTATTTT. The full variable domain, rest sourced from reference TRBV5-6 and TRBJ2-3, is DAGVTQSPTHLIKTRGQQVTLRCSPKSGHDTVSWYQQALGQGPQFIFQYYEEEERQRGNFPDRFSGHQFPNYSSELNVNALLLGDSALYLCASSLGPGQGWGTDTQYFGPGTRLTVL.

The rearrangement uses TRBV4-3 and TRBJ1-1; no definite D call. The germline gives CDR1 LGHNA, CDR2 YSLEER. The CDR3 is 15 amino acids. Trimming took 4 bases from V and 0 from J, leaving 12 bases between them. CDR3 region: CASSRVFLMNTEAFF. CDR3 nucleotide sequence: TGCGCCAGCAGCCGCGTATTTTTAATGAACACTGAAGCTTTCTTT.

This clone was counted between two and nine times. The CDR3 spells CASSLEIGELFF. CDR3 DNA sequence: TGTGCCAGCTCACTAGAAATCGGGGAGCTGTTTTTT. The chain couples TRBV18 to TRBJ2-2; no reliable D call. Trimming shortened V by 4 bases and J by 7 bases, and 7 bases separated the two germline ends. Germline lookup yields CDR1 KGHSH and CDR2 LQKENI. The CDR3 consists of 12 residues.

The rearrangement joins TRBV6-1 to TRBJ2-2, with 10 bases fitting TRBD1. The V segment lost 3 bases and the J segment 4 bases; nucleotides outside the gene matches: 5. The CDR3 length is 16 residues. Looked up from germline, CDR1 is MNHNS and CDR2 is SASEGT. The CDR3 DNA reads TGTGCCAGCAGTGAGACAGGGGGCGTTGGCACCGGGGAGCTGTTTTTT. Protein: CASSETGGVGTGELFF.

The chain couples TRBV14 to TRBJ1-1; D may be TRBD1 (6 bases). V was pared by 1 base and J by 4 bases, with 10 bases between. Germline-derived CDR1 and CDR2 are SGHDN and FVKESK. This CDR3 has 14 amino acids. The CDR3 nucleotides read TGTGCCAGCAGCCAAGTAGAGGGGGTCACTGAAGCTTTCTTT. This translates into CASSQVEGVTEAFF.

The genes are TRBV7-8 and TRBJ2-1; perhaps TRBD1 as D (7 bases). CDR1 is SGHVS and CDR2 is FQNEAQ in the germline V gene. This CDR3 is built from 20 residues. Trimming took off 4 bases at V and 6 bases at J, with 31 bases between the two ends. CDR3 sequence (DNA): TGTGCCAGCAGCTCCGAAGTCGTTGGGACAGTTTCATCGCGGGGCAATGAGCAGTTCTTC. Protein sequence: CASSSEVVGTVSSRGNEQFF.

This sequence joins TRBV5-4 and TRBJ1-2; a possible D gene is TRBD1 (5 bases). V was clipped by 0 bases and J by 4 bases, with 10 bases between them. The CDR3 has 14 residues. The V gene's germline CDR1 is SGHNT and CDR2 YYREEE (reference sequence). The CDR3 sequence: CASSLGRVTYGYTF. The CDR3 bases are TGTGCCAGCAGCTTGGGCAGGGTAACCTATGGCTACACCTTC.

In its sample, this clone was seen a few times. The chain joins TRBV19 to TRBJ1-4; D uncertain. The CDR3 covers 12 residues. V was trimmed by 3 bases and J by 8 bases, leaving 7 bases between them. Germline CDR1 and CDR2: LNHDA and SQIVND (reference sequence). The CDR3 sequence is CASSMTREKLFF. CDR3 DNA sequence: TGTGCCAGTAGTATGACTCGCGAAAAACTGTTTTTT.

The chain couples TRBV6-1 to TRBJ2-3; 8 bases are a match to TRBD2. Germline V gene lookup returns CDR1 MNHNS and CDR2 SASEGT. Trimming at V came to 4 bases and at J to 0 bases, leaving 9 bases not matched to a gene. This CDR3 spans 17 amino acids. The CDR3 here is CASSVSRGGTSTDTQYF. In DNA form, the CDR3 reads TGTGCCAGCAGTGTGAGCCGGGGGGGCACAAGCACAGATACGCAGTATTTT.

The genes are TRBV6-1 and TRBJ2-7, with D perhaps TRBD1 (6 bases). Per the germline V gene, CDR1 is MNHNS and CDR2 is SASEGT. The CDR3 covers 11 residues. Trimming pared 6 bases from V and 3 bases from J, leaving 6 bases between. The CDR3 region has the DNA TGTGCCAGCAGGGACAGCTACGAGCAGTACTTC. Protein sequence: CASRDSYEQYF.